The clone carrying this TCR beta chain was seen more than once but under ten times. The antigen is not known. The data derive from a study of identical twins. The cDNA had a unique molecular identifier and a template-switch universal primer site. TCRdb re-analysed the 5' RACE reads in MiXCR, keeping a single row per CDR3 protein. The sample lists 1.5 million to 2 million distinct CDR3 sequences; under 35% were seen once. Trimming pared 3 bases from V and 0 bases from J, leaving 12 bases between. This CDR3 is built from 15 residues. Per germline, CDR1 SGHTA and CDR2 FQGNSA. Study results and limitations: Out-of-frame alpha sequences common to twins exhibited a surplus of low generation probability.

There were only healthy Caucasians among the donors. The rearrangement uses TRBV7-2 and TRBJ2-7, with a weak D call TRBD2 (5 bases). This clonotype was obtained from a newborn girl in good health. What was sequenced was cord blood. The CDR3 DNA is TGTGCCAGCAGCTTGAGGCGGACTTTCTCCTACGAGCAGTACTTC. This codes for CASSLRRTFSYEQYF.